The T cell receptor (beta chain) under discussion was sequenced for a study of OX40 agonist ivuxolimab in advanced cancers. The overall study: The dose-escalation group included hepatocellular carcinoma, melanoma, renal cell carcinoma and head and neck cancer.

The repertoire was sequenced with immunoSEQ multiplex PCR; TCRdb's copy has only in-frame clones and lacks some. The sample shows 65,000 to 85,000 clones, 70% to 90% of them seen only once. V lost 5 bases, J lost 4 bases, and 9 bases stayed unmatched. Germline CDR1 and CDR2: MNHEY and SMNVEV (reference sequence). This CDR3 comprises 15 residues. Prior autoimmune disease or systemic immunosuppression barred patients. This TCR was sampled from an adult with an advanced solid tumor such as melanoma, head and neck, liver or kidney cancer. Specimen: CD4+ or CD8+ T cells sorted from blood, collected in a trial of the OX40 agonist ivuxolimab. V and J are TRBV27 and TRBJ2-5; TRBD1 aligns across 8 bases. In DNA form, the CDR3 reads TGTGCCAGCAGTAAATCCCCAGGGGGCCTAGAGACCCAGTACTTC. This sequence encodes CASSKSPGGLETQYF.